The 21 T cell receptor beta chains presented below share a single source sample, sequenced in a study of technical replicates of blood from a handful of donors. Repertoires were generated with immunoSEQ multiplex PCR, while TCRdb's copy carries only in-frame clones and drops some. The sample consists of 90,000 to 100,000 clones, 90% to 97% of them appearing once. Sequenced sample: T cells isolated from PBMCs. The receptors here all came from a human donor in good health.

The chain recombines TRBV6-1 with TRBJ2-7; TRBD2 aligns across 8 bases. J gave up 2 bases and V 8 bases, and 8 bases lay outside the gene matches. Germline V gene sequence: CDR1 MNHNS, CDR2 SASEGT. This CDR3 contains 14 residues. CDR3 nucleotide sequence: TGTGCCAGCGGGGGGGGAGCGGGAGCCTACGAGCAGTACTTC. Amino acids: CASGGGAGAYEQYF.

The V and J genes are TRBV6-1 and TRBJ2-7, with 9 nucleotides matching TRBD1. The trim removed 5 bases at V and 2 bases at J, leaving 4 bases unmatched. CDR1 is MNHNS and CDR2 is SASEGT in the germline V gene. This CDR3 has 14 amino acids. The CDR3 DNA follows: TGTGCCAGCAGTCGTGGACAGGGGACCTACGAGCAGTACTTC. This encodes CASSRGQGTYEQYF.

This sequence joins TRBV15 and TRBJ1-1; TRBD1 might be the D (5 bases). V gave up 2 bases and J gave up 1 base, with 14 bases separating them. The length of the CDR3 is 16 residues. The germline V gene has CDR1 LNHNV and CDR2 YYDKDF (reference sequence). The CDR3 here is CATSRLTGGKNTEAFF. The CDR3 DNA is TGTGCCACCAGCAGATTGACGGGGGGTAAGAACACTGAAGCTTTCTTT.

V usage is TRBV27 and J usage is TRBJ2-1, with D uncertain. Germline V gene data show CDR1 as MNHEY and CDR2 as SMNVEV (reference sequence). The V end lost 5 bases, the J end lost 1 base, and 9 bases lay between the germline ends. The CDR3 spans 14 residues. CDR3 coding DNA: TGTGCCAGCAGTCCAACAAATTCCTACAATGAGCAGTTCTTC. Translated, it gives CASSPTNSYNEQFF.

The V gene is TRBV9, the J gene TRBJ1-1; TRBD1 aligns across 7 bases. Germline CDR1 reads SGDLS; CDR2 reads YYNGEE. The junction had 4 bases not matched to a gene; V was cut back by 5 bases and J by 0 bases. This CDR3 spans 14 amino acids. The CDR3 region has the DNA TGTGCCAGCAGTCAGGGGGGTTTGAACACTGAAGCTTTCTTT. Its translation: CASSQGGLNTEAFF.

This chain joins TRBV19 and TRBJ2-3; TRBD2 aligns across 14 bases. The germline V gene has CDR1 LNHDA and CDR2 SQIVND (reference sequence). V trimming: 6 bases; J trimming: 9 bases; junction bases outside the gene matches: 8. The CDR3 extends over 15 amino acids. DNA of the CDR3: TGTGCCAGTAGCGAGACTAGCGGGGGGGCGTGGACGCAGTATTTT. Its protein product is CASSETSGGAWTQYF.

This rearrangement joins TRBV6-5 to TRBJ2-1; TRBD2 is a possible D gene (5 bases). CDR3 length: 15 residues. V lost 0 bases to trimming and J lost 2 bases, with 8 bases between them. Germline lookup yields CDR1 MNHEY and CDR2 SVGAGI. CDR3 amino acids: CASSYSPLAYNEQFF. CDR3 sequence (DNA): TGTGCCAGCAGTTACTCGCCACTAGCCTACAATGAGCAGTTCTTC.

This chain uses TRBV6-5 with TRBJ1-4; 7 bases are a match to TRBD1. This CDR3 comprises 13 residues. Germline values: CDR1 MNHEY, CDR2 SVGAGI. J lost 7 bases, V lost 6 bases, and 5 bases had no gene match. The CDR3 loop is CASRRQGGEKLFF. The DNA of the CDR3 is TGTGCCAGCAGACGCCAGGGGGGTGAAAAACTGTTTTTT.

V usage is TRBV28 and J usage is TRBJ1-2, with 7 bases aligning to TRBD1. This CDR3 spans 17 amino acids. Germline V CDR1 and CDR2: MDHEN, SYDVKM. V lost 6 bases and J lost 7; bases outside the gene matches: 20. The CDR3 coding sequence is TGTGCCAGCAGCCTTCTCGAAGGGGGACAGTCCGAGGGTGGCTACACCTTC. The encoded protein is CASSLLEGGQSEGGYTF.

This chain uses TRBV7-2 with TRBJ2-3, with D possibly matching TRBD2 (5 bases). The V end was cut by 3 bases, the J end by 0 bases, with 16 bases between. CDR1 and CDR2 from the germline V gene are SGHTA and FQGNSA. The CDR3 loop spans 17 amino acids. The DNA of the CDR3 is TGTGCCAGCAGCTTCGGGCTGAGCGGCTCTAGCACAGATACGCAGTATTTT. The encoded protein is CASSFGLSGSSTDTQYF.

The chain combines TRBV7-9 with TRBJ2-3; possibly TRBD1 for D (6 bases). CDR3 length: 14 residues. Germline loops: CDR1 SEHNR, CDR2 FQNEAQ (reference sequence). V was clipped by 5 bases and J by 5 bases, with 14 bases between them. The DNA for the CDR3 is TGTGCCAGCAGCCAGACAGGAAGTCAAGATACGCAGTATTTT. This encodes CASSQTGSQDTQYF.

The V call is TRBV28, the J call TRBJ2-3; 11 bases map to TRBD2. The CDR3 is 17 amino acids. Germline loops: CDR1 MDHEN, CDR2 SYDVKM. The ends lost 3 bases at V and 2 bases at J; junction bases unmatched: 7. The CDR3 loop is CASSFPGLAEDTDTQYF. The CDR3 nucleotides read TGTGCCAGCAGTTTCCCGGGACTAGCGGAGGACACAGATACGCAGTATTTT.

This clone was found once. The chain carries TRBV27 and TRBJ1-1; D is possibly TRBD1 (6 bases). Deletions cut 7 bases from V and 1 base from J, with 10 bases between. Germline CDR1 MNHEY, CDR2 SMNVEV (reference sequence). The CDR3 consists of 13 residues. The CDR3 region is CASTSRGNTEAFF. The CDR3 DNA reads TGTGCCAGCACCAGCAGGGGGAACACTGAAGCTTTCTTT.

The chain is built from TRBV28 and TRBJ2-1; the match to TRBD2 covers 13 bases. Germline-derived CDR1 and CDR2 are MDHEN and SYDVKM. The CDR3 runs to 16 residues. Trimming at V came to 3 bases and at J to 10 bases, leaving 9 bases not matched to a gene. CDR3 nucleotide sequence: TGTGCCAGCAGTTTGCTGGGGACTAGCGGGACAAGGGAGCAGTTCTTC. It encodes CASSLLGTSGTREQFF. Full variable domain (outside the CDR3, taken from reference TRBV28 and TRBJ2-1): DVKVTQSSRYLVKRTGEKVFLECVQDMDHENMFWYRQDPGLGLRLIYFSYDVKMKEKGDIPEGYSVSREKKERFSLILESASTNQTSMYLCASSLLGTSGTREQFFGPGTRLTVL.

The chain is built from TRBV21-1 and TRBJ1-4. TRBV21-1 is a pseudogene locus. The CDR3 contains 15 residues. Written as DNA, the CDR3 is TGTGCCAGCAGCAAACATGCGGGCCACTGCCCAAAACTGTTTTTT. Translated, it gives CASSKHAGHCPKLFF.

The chain uses TRBV5-1 and TRBJ1-6; 7 bases agree with TRBD1. CDR1 and CDR2 (germline): SGHRS, YFSETQ. This CDR3 spans 17 amino acids. The V and J ends lost 0 bases and 5 bases, in that order; junction bases with no gene match: 8. The DNA for the CDR3 is TGCGCCAGCAGCTTGGCCTCTGGGACAGCCGATAATTCACCCCTCCACTTT. It specifies CASSLASGTADNSPLHF.

The V and J genes are TRBV6-5 and TRBJ1-2, with D maybe TRBD1 (6 bases). Trimming took off 8 bases at V and 8 bases at J, with 12 bases between the two ends. Germline V CDR1 and CDR2: MNHEY, SVGAGI. This CDR3 is 11 amino acids long. CDR3: CASQGWTGYTF. Here the CDR3 DNA reads TGTGCCAGCCAGGGGTGGACGGGCTACACCTTC.

The rearrangement links TRBV27 to TRBJ2-2; 14 bases agree with TRBD2. The CDR3 length is 17 residues. Germline V gene lookup returns CDR1 MNHEY and CDR2 SMNVEV (reference sequence). V was clipped by 5 bases and J by 7 bases; unmatched bases: 9. CDR3 loop: CASSTGTSGSWVGELFF. CDR3 coding DNA: TGTGCCAGCAGTACAGGGACTAGCGGGAGTTGGGTCGGGGAGCTGTTTTTT.

The chain is built from TRBV2 and TRBJ1-2, with TRBD1 matching over 12 bases. The CDR3 is 15 residues long. Trimming removed 10 bases from V and 2 bases from J; junction bases left unmatched: 8. Germline V CDR1 and CDR2: SNHLY, FYNNEI. The CDR3 sequence is CANPGTGGGNYGYTF. CDR3 bases: TGTGCCAACCCTGGGACAGGGGGCGGGAACTATGGCTACACCTTC.

The chain is built from TRBV11-2 and TRBJ1-2; tentatively, D is TRBD1 (5 bases). The CDR3 has 15 amino acids. Germline lookup yields CDR1 SGHAT and CDR2 FQNNGV. V gave up 5 bases and J gave up 6 bases, with 19 bases separating them. This CDR3 reads CASSHPRQGPHGYTF. The CDR3 DNA is TGTGCCAGCAGCCATCCCAGGCAGGGCCCTCATGGCTACACCTTC.

J is TRBJ1-1 and V is TRBV6-1; perhaps TRBD1 as D (5 bases). The CDR3 is 15 amino acids. Germline CDR1 reads MNHNS; CDR2 reads SASEGT. The germline V and J ends were trimmed by 3 bases and 2 bases, with 13 bases remaining between them. CDR3 sequence: CASSDFGGINTEAFF. The CDR3 nucleotides read TGTGCCAGCAGTGATTTCGGGGGGATAAACACTGAAGCTTTCTTT.